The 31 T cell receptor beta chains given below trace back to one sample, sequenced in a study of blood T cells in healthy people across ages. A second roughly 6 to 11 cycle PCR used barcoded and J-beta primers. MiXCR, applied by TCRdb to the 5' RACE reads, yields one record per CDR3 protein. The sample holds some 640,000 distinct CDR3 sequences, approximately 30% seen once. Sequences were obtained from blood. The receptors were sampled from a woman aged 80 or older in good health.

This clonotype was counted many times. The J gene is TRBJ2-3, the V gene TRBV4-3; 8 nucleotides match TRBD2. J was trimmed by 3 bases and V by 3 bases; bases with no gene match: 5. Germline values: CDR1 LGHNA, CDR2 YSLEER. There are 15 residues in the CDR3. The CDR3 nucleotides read TGCGCCAGCAGCCATGGACTAGCAACGACAGATACGCAGTATTTT. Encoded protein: CASSHGLATTDTQYF.

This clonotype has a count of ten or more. In DNA form, the CDR3 reads TGTGCCAGCAGTGCTGGGCCGGGGTCAAGCTACGAGCAGTACTTC. It codes for CASSAGPGSSYEQYF. This rearrangement joins TRBV6-1 to TRBJ2-7, with D perhaps matching TRBD2 (5 bases). Germline CDR1 is MNHNS and CDR2 is SASEGT. The CDR3 has 15 residues. The germline V and J ends were trimmed by 4 bases and 3 bases, with 16 bases remaining between them.

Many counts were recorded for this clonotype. This CDR3 reads CSASDRGVSTDTQYF. CDR3 DNA: TGCAGTGCTAGTGACAGGGGGGTCAGCACAGATACGCAGTATTTT. The chain uses TRBV20-1 and TRBJ2-3; 9 bases are a match to TRBD1. With V trimmed by 3 bases and J by 0 bases, 4 bases remained unmatched. Germline CDR1 and CDR2: DFQATT and SNEGSKA (reference sequence). The CDR3 totals 15 residues.

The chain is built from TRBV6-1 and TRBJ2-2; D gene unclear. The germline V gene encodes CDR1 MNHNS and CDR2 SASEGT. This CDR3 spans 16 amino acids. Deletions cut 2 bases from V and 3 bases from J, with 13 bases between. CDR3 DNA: TGTGCCAGCAGTGAATTGCGACACCAGCACACCGGGGAGCTGTTTTTT. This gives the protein CASSELRHQHTGELFF.

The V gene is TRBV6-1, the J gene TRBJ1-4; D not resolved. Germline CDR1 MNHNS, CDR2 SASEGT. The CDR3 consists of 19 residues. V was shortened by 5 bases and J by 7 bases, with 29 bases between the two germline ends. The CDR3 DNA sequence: TGTGCCAGCAGTACCAAACCACCGGGCTCTATTCCACCGAGTGAAAAACTGTTTTTT. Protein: CASSTKPPGSIPPSEKLFF.

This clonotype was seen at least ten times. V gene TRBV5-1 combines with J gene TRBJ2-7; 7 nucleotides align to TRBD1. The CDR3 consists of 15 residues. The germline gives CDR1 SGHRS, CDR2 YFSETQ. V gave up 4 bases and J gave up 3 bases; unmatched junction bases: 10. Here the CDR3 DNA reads TGCGCCAGCAGCCCCAGGGGAACAGGGGACTACGAGCAGTACTTC. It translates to CASSPRGTGDYEQYF.

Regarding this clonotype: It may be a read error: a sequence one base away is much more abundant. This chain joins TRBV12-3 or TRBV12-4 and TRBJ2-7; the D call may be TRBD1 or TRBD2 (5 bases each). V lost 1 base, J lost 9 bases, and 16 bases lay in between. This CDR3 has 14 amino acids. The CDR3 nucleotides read TGTGCCAGCAGTTTAGTGGGGAGCGTTGGGGGGCAGTACTTC. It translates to CASSLVGSVGGQYF.

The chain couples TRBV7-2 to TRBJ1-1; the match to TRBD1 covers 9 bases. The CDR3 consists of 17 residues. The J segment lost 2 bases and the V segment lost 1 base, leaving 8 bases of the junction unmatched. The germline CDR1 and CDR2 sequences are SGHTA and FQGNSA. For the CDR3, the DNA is TGTGCCAGCAGCTTAGGGGGGACAGGGTGGCTAAACACTGAAGCTTTCTTT. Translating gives CASSLGGTGWLNTEAFF.

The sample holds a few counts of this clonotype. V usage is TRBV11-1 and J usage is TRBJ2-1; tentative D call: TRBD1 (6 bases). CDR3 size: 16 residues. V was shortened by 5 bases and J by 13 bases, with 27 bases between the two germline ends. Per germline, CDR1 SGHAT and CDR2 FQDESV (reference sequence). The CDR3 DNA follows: TGTGCCAGCAGCCTCCGAGTGGGGGCCCAACAAGAGACCCAGTTCTTC. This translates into CASSLRVGAQQETQFF.

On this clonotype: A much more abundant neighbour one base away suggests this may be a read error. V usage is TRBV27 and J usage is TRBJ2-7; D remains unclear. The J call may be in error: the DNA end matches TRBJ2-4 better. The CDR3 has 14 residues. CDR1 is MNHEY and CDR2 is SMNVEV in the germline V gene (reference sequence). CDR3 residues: CASSRSTAKTIQYF. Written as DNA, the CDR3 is TGTGCCAGCAGTAGGAGTACCGCCAAAACCATTCAGTACTTC.

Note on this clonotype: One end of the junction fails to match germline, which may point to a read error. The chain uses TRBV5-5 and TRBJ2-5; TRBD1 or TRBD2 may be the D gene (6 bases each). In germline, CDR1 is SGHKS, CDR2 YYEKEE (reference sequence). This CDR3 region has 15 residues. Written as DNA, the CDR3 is TGTGCCAGCAGCTTAGTAGGGGGGCCTCAAGCGACCCAGTACTTC. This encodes CASSLVGGPQATQYF. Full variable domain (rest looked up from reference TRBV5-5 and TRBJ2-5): DAGVTQSPTHLIKTRGQQVTLRCSPISGHKSVSWYQQVLGQGPQFIFQYYEKEERGRGNFPDRFSARQFPNYSSELNVNALLLGDSALYLCASSLVGGPQATQYFGPGTRLLVL.

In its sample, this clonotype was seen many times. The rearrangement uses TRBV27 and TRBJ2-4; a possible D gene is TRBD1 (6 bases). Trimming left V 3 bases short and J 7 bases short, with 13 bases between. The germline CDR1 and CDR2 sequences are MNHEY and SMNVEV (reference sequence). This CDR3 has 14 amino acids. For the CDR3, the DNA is TGTGCCAGCAGTTTGTCAGGGGACACGAACATTCAGTACTTC. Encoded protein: CASSLSGDTNIQYF.

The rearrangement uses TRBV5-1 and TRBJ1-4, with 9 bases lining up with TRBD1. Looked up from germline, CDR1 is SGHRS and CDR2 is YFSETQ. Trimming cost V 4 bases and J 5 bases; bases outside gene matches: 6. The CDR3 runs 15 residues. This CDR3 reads CASSGEGTGNEKLFF. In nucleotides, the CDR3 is TGCGCCAGCAGCGGAGAAGGGACAGGGAATGAAAAACTGTTTTTT. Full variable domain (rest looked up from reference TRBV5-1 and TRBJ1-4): KAGVTQTPRYLIKTRGQQVTLSCSPISGHRSVSWYQQTPGQGLQFLFEYFSETQRNKGNFPGRFSGRQFSNSRSEMNVSTLELGDSALYLCASSGEGTGNEKLFFGSGTQLSVL.

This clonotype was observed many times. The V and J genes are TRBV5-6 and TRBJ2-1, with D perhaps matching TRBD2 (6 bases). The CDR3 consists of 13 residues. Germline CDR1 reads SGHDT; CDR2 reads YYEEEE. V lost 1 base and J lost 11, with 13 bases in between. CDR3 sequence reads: CASSLKGLAQQFF. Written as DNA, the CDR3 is TGTGCCAGCAGCTTGAAGGGACTTGCCCAGCAGTTCTTC.

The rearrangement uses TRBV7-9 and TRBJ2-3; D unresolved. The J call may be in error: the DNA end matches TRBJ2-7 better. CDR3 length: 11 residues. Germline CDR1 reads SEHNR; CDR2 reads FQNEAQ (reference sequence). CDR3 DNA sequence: TGTGCCAGCAACCCCTCAGATACGCAGTACTTC. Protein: CASNPSDTQYF.

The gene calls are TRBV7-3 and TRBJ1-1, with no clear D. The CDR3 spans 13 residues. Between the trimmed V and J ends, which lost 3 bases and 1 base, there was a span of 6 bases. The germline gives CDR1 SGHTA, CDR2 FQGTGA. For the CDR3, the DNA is TGTGCCAGCAGCTTCGGGTGGAACACTGAAGCTTTCTTT. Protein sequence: CASSFGWNTEAFF.

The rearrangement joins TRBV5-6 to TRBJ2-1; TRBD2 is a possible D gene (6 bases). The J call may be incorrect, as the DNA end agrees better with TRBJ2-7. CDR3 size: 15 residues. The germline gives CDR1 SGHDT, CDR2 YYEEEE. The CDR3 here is CASSFRTSSYNEQYF. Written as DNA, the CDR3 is TGTGCCAGCAGCTTCCGCACTAGCTCCTACAATGAGCAGTACTTC.

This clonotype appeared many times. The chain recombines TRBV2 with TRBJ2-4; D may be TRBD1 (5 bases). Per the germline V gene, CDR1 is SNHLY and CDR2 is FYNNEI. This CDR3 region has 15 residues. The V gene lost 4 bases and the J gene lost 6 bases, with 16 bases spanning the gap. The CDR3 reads CASSGTVGVGNIQYF. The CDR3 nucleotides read TGTGCCAGCAGTGGAACGGTAGGGGTTGGAAACATTCAGTACTTC. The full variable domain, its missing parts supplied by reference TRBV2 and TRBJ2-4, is EPEVTQTPSHQVTQMGQEVILRCVPISNHLYFYWYRQILGQKVEFLVSFYNNEISEKSEIFDDQFSVERPDGSNFTLKIRSTKLEDSAMYFCASSGTVGVGNIQYFGAGTRLSVL.

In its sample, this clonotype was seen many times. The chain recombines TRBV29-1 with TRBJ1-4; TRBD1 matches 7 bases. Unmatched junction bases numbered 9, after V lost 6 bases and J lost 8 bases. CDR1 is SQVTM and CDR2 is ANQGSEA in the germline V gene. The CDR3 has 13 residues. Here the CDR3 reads CSVASTGREKLFF. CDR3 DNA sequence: TGCAGCGTAGCGTCGACAGGGCGAGAAAAACTGTTTTTT.

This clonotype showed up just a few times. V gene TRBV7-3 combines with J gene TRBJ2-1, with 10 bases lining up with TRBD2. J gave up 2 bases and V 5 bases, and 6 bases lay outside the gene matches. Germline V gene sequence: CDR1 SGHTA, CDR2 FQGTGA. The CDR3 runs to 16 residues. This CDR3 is CASSPPTSGPYNEQFF. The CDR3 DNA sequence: TGTGCCAGCAGCCCGCCGACTAGCGGGCCCTACAATGAGCAGTTCTTC.

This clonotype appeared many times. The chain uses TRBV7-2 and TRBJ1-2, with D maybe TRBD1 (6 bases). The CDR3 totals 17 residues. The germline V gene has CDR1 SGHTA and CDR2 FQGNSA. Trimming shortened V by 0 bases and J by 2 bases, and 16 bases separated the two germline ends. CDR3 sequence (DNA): TGTGCCAGCAGCTTAGCGCGGGGGGCCGGCAGAAACTATGGCTACACCTTC. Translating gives CASSLARGAGRNYGYTF. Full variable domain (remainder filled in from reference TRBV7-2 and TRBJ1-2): GAGVSQSPSNKVTEKGKDVELRCDPISGHTALYWYRQSLGQGLEFLIYFQGNSAPDKSGLPSDRFSAERTGGSVSTLTIQRTQQEDSAVYLCASSLARGAGRNYGYTFGSGTRLTVV.

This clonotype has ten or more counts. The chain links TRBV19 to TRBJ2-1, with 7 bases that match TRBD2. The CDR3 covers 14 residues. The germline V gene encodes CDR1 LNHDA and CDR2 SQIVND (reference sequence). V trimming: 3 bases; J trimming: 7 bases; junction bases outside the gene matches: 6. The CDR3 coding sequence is TGTGCCAGTAGTATGGGCAGGGAGGGGAATGAGCAGTTCTTC. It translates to CASSMGREGNEQFF.

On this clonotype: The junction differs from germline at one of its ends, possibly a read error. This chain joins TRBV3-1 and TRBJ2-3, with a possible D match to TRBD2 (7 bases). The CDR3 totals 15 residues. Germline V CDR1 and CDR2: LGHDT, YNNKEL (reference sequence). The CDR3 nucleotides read TGTACCAGCAGTGGGGGAGGGGGGAGGACAGATACGCAGTATTTT. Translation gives CTSSGGGGRTDTQYF.

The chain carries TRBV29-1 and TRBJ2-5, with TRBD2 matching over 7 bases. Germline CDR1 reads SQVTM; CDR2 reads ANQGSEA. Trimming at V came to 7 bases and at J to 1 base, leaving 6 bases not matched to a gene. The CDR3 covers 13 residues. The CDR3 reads CSAGGGPQETQYF. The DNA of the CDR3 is TGCAGCGCTGGGGGGGGTCCCCAAGAGACCCAGTACTTC.

The CDR3 coding sequence is TGTGCCAGCAGTCCCGACAGGGATCGCGGCTACACCTTC. This sequence encodes CASSPDRDRGYTF. V is TRBV7-2 and J is TRBJ1-2; 7 positions agree with TRBD1. Germline V gives CDR1 SGHTA, CDR2 FQGNSA. V dropped 6 bases and J dropped 8; count of bases not matched to a gene: 9. This CDR3 region has 13 residues.

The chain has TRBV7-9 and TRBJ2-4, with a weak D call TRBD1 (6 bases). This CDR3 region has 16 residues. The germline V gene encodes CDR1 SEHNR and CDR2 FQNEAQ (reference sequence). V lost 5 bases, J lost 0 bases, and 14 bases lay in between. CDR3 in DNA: TGTGCCAGCAGCCAGATGACAGGTCCAGCCAAAAACATTCAGTACTTC. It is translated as CASSQMTGPAKNIQYF. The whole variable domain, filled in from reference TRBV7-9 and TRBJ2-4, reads DTGVSQNPRHKITKRGQNVTFRCDPISEHNRLYWYRQTLGQGPEFLTYFQNEAQLEKSRLLSDRFSAERPKGSFSTLEIQRTEQGDSAMYLCASSQMTGPAKNIQYFGAGTRLSVL.

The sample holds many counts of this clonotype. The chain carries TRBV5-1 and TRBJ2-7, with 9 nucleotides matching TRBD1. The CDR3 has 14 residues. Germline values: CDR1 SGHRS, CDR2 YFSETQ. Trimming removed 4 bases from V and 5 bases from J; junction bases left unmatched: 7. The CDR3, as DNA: TGCGCCAGCAGCCCCTGGGGACAGGGCAACGAGCAGTACTTC. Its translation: CASSPWGQGNEQYF.

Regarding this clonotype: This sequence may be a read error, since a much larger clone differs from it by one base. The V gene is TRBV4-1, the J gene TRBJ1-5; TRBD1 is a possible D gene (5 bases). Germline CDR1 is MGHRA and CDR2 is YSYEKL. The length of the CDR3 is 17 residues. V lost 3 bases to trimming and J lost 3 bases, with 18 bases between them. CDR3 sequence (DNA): TGCGCCAGCAGCCAGGACATCAGGGAGCGCGACAATCAGCCCCAGCATTTT. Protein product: CASSQDIRERDNQPQHF.

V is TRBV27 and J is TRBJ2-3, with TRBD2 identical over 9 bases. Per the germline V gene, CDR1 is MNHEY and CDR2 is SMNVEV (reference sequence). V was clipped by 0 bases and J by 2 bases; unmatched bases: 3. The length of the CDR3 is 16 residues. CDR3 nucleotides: TGTGCCAGCAGTTTATCGGCGGGAGGGGACACAGATACGCAGTATTTT. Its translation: CASSLSAGGDTDTQYF.

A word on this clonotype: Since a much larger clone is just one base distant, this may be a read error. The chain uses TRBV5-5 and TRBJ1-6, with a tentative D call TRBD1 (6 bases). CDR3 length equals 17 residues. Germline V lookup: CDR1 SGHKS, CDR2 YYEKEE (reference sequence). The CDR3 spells CAGSLDIQGMRNSPLHF. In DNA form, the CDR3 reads TGTGCCGGCAGCTTGGATATCCAGGGGATGAGGAATTCACCCCTCCACTTT.

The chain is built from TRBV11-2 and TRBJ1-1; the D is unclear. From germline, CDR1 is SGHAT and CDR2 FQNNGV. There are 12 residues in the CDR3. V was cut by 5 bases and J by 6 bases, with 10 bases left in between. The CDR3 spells CASSRQRAEAFF. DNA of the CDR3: TGTGCCAGCAGCCGACAACGGGCTGAAGCTTTCTTT.